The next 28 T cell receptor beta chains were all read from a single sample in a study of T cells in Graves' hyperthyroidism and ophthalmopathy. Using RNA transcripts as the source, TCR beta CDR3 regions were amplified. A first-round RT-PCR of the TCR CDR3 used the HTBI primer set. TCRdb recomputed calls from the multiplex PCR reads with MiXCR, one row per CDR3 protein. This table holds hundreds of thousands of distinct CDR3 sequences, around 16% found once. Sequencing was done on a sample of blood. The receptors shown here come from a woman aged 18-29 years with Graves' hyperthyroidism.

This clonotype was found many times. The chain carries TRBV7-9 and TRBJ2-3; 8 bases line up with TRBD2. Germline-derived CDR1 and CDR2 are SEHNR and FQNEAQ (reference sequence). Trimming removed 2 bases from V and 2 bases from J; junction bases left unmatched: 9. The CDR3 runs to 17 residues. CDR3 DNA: TGTGCCAGCAGCTTAATTCCCACGGGGGGGATCACAGATACGCAGTATTTT. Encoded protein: CASSLIPTGGITDTQYF.

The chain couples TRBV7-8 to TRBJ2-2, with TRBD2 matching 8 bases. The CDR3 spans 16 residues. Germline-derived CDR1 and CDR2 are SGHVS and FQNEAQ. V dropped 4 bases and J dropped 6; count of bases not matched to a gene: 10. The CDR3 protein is CASSSLAGSPPGELFF. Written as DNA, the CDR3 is TGTGCCAGCAGCTCATTAGCGGGGAGCCCTCCCGGGGAGCTGTTTTTT.

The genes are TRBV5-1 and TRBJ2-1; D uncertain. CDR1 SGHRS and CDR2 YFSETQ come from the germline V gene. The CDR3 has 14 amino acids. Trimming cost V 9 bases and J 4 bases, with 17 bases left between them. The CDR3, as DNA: TGCGCCACCACGTTAGGGTCTTCATACAATGAGCAGTTCTTC. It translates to CATTLGSSYNEQFF.

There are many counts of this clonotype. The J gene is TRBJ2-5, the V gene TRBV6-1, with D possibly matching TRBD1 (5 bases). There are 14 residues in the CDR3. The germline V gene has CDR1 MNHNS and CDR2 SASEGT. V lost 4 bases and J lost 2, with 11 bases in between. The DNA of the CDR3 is TGTGCCAGCAGTGTCGGACACGGGCAAGAGACCCAGTACTTC. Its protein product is CASSVGHGQETQYF.

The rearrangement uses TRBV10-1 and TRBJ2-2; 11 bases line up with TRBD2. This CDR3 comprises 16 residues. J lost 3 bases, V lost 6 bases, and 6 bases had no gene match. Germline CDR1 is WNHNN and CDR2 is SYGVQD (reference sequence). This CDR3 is CASSLGLAEDTGELFF. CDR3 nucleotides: TGCGCCAGCAGCCTGGGACTAGCGGAGGACACCGGGGAGCTGTTTTTT.

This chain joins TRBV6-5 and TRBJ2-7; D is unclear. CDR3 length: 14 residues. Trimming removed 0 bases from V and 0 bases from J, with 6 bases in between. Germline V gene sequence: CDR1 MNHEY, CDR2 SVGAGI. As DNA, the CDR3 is TGTGCCAGCAGTTACTCGAAGACCTCCTACGAGCAGTACTTC. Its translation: CASSYSKTSYEQYF.

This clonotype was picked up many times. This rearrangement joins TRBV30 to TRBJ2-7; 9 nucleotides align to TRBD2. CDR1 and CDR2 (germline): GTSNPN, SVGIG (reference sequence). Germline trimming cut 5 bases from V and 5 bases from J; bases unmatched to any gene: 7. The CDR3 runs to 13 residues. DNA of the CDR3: TGTGCCTGGCGGGCTAGCGGGATCGACGAGCAGTACTTC. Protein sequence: CAWRASGIDEQYF.

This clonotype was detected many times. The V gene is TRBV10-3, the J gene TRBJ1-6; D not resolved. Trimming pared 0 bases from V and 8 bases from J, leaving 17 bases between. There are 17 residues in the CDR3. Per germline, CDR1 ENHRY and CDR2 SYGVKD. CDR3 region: CAISESVWQNRDSPLHF. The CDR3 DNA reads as TGTGCCATCAGTGAGTCCGTGTGGCAGAACAGAGATTCACCCCTCCACTTT.

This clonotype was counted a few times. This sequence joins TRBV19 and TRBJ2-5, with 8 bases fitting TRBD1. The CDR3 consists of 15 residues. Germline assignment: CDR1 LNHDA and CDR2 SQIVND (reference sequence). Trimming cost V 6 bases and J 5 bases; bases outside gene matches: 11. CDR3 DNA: TGTGCCAGTAGCATGGACAGGGCCCCAGGCGAGACCCAGTACTTC. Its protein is CASSMDRAPGETQYF.

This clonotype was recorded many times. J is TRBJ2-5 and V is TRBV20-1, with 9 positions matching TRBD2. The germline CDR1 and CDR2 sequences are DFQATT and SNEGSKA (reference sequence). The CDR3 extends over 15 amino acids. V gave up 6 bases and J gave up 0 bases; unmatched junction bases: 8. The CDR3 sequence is CSATVPSGDQETQYF. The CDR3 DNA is TGCAGTGCAACCGTCCCTAGCGGGGACCAAGAGACCCAGTACTTC.

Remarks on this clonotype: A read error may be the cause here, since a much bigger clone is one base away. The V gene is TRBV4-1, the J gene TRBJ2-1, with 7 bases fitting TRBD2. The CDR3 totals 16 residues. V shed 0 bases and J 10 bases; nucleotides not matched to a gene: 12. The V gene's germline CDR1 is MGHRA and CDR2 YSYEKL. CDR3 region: CASSQEAASGSREQFF. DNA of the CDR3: TGCGCCAGCAGCCAAGAAGCGGCTAGCGGTTCACGGGAGCAGTTCTTC.

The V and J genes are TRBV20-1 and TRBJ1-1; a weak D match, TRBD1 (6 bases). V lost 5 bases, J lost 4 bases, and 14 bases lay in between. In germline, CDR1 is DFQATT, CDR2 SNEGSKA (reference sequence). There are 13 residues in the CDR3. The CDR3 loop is CSAAQGSITEAFF. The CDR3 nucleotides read TGCAGTGCTGCACAGGGAAGCATCACTGAAGCTTTCTTT.

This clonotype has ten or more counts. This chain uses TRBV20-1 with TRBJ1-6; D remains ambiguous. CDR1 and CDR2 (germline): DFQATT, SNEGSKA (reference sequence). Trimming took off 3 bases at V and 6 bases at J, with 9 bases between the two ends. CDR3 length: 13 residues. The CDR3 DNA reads TGCAGTGCTAGTCGGGGAGGTAATTCACCCCTCCACTTT. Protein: CSASRGGNSPLHF.

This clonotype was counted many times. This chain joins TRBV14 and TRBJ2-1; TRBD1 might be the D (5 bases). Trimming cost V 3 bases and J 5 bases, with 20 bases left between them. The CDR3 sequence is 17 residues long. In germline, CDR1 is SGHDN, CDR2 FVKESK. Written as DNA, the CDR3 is TGTGCCAGCAGCCAGTGGGTTGACAGCGCTGGTAACAATGAGCAGTTCTTC. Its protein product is CASSQWVDSAGNNEQFF.

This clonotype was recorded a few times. Written as DNA, the CDR3 is TGTGCCAGCAGCGCCCCTCACCGAACCATCGGGGGCTACACCTTC. Protein sequence: CASSAPHRTIGGYTF. The chain uses TRBV9 and TRBJ1-2; the D is unclear. CDR1 and CDR2 from the germline V gene are SGDLS and YYNGEE. This CDR3 spans 15 amino acids. V lost 3 bases to trimming and J lost 8 bases, with 20 bases between them.

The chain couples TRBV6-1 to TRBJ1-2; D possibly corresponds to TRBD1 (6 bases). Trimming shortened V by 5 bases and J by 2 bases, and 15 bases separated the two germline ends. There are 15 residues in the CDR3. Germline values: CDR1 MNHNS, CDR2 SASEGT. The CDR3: CASSSPGHNNYGYTF. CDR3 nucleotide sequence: TGTGCCAGCAGTTCGCCGGGACATAACAACTATGGCTACACCTTC.

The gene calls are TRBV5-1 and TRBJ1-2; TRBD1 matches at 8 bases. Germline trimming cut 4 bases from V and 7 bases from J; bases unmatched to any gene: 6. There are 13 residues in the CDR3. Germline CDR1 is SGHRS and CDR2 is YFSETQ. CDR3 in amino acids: CASSTGQEVGYTF. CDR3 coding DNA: TGCGCCAGCAGCACGGGACAGGAGGTTGGCTACACCTTC. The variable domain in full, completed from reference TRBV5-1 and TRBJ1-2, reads KAGVTQTPRYLIKTRGQQVTLSCSPISGHRSVSWYQQTPGQGLQFLFEYFSETQRNKGNFPGRFSGRQFSNSRSEMNVSTLELGDSALYLCASSTGQEVGYTFGSGTRLTVV.

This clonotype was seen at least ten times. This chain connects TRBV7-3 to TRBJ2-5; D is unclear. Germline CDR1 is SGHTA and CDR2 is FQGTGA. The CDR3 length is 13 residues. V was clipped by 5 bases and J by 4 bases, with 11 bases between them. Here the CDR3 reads CASSPRRSETQYF. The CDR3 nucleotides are TGTGCCAGCAGCCCCCGGCGGTCAGAGACCCAGTACTTC.

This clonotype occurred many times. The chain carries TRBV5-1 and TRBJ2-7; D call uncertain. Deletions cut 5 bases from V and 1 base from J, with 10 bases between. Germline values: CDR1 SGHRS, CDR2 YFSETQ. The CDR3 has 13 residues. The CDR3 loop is CASSPGSSYEQYF. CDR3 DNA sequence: TGCGCCAGCAGTCCCGGGTCTTCCTACGAGCAGTACTTC.

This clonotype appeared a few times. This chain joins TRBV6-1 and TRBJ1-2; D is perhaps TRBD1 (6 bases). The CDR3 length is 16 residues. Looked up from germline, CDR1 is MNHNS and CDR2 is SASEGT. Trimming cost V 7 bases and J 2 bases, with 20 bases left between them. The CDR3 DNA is TGTGCCAGCAAGCCCTGGACAGCGCGGGCCAACTATGGCTACACCTTC. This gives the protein CASKPWTARANYGYTF.

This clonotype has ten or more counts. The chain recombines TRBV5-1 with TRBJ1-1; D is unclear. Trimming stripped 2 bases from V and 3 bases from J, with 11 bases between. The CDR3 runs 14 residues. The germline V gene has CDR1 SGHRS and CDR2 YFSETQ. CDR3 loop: CASSFRWWDTEAFF. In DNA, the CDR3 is TGCGCCAGCAGCTTCCGCTGGTGGGACACTGAAGCTTTCTTT.

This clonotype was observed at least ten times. The CDR3, as DNA: TGTGCCAGCAGTGGACCGGCTGAGCAGTACTTC. Translating gives CASSGPAEQYF. The chain combines TRBV2 with TRBJ2-7, with no clear D. The CDR3 consists of 11 residues. Germline CDR1 SNHLY, CDR2 FYNNEI. V shed 4 bases and J shed 7 bases, with 8 bases lying between them.

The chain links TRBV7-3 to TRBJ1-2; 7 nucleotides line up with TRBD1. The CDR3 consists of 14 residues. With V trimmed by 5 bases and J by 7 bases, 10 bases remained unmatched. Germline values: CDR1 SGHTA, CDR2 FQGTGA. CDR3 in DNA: TGTGCCAGCAGCCCAGGAGGGGGCGAGGGTGGCTACACCTTC. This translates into CASSPGGGEGGYTF.

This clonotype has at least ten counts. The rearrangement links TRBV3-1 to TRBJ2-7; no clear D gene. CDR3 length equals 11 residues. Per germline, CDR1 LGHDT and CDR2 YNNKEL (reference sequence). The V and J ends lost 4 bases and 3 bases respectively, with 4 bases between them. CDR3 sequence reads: CASSLLYEQYF. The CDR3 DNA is TGTGCCAGCAGCCTTCTCTACGAGCAGTACTTC.

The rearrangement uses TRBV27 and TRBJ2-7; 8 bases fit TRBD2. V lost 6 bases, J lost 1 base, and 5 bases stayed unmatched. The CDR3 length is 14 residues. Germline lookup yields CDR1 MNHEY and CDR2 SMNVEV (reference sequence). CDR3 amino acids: CASRQGLGSYEQYF. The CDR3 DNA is TGTGCCAGCAGGCAGGGACTAGGATCCTACGAGCAGTACTTC.

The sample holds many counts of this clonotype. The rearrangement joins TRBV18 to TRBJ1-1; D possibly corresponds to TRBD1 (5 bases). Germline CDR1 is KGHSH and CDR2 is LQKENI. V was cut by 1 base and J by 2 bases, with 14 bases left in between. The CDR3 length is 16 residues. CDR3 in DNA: TGTGCCAGCTCACCACATCGGGACCTCGTCAACACTGAAGCTTTCTTT. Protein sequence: CASSPHRDLVNTEAFF.

CDR3 in amino acids: CASSLGASGSSYEQYF. In DNA form, the CDR3 reads TGTGCCAGCAGCTTAGGAGCTAGCGGGAGTTCCTACGAGCAGTACTTC. This chain connects TRBV7-6 to TRBJ2-7, with 10 bases matching TRBD2. After removal of 1 base from V and 1 base from J, the junction contained 4 bases not matched to a gene. The CDR3 sequence is 16 residues long. Germline lookup yields CDR1 SGHVS and CDR2 FNYEAQ. The full variable domain, its missing parts supplied by reference TRBV7-6 and TRBJ2-7, is GAGVSQSPRYKVTKRGQDVALRCDPISGHVSLYWYRQALGQGPEFLTYFNYEAQQDKSGLPNDRFSAERPEGSISTLTIQRTEQRDSAMYRCASSLGASGSSYEQYFGPGTRLTVT.

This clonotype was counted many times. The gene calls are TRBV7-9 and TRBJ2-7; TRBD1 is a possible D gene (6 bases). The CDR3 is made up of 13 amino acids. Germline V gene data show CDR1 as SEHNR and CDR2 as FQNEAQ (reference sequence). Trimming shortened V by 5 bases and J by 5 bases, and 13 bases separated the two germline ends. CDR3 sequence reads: CASSTRQDHEQYF. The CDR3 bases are TGTGCCAGCAGCACTAGACAGGACCACGAGCAGTACTTC.